This T cell receptor (beta chain) derives from a study of blood T cell repertoires in COVID-19. This clone was picked up a small number of times. The CDR3 extends over 13 amino acids. V lost 0 bases and J 5 bases, leaving 4 bases between the germline ends. Germline V lookup: CDR1 MNHEY, CDR2 SVGEGT. As handled by the study authors: Counts of nucleated cells, estimated from reference gene primer amplification, were obtained. Data came from immunoSEQ multiplex PCR; TCRdb stores just in-frame clones and leaves some out. D and trimming come from the DNA, and the V and J calls and clone size come from that table. The sample shows 76,000 or so clones, around 85% of them seen only once.

The rearrangement links TRBV6-2 or TRBV6-3 to TRBJ2-2; no firm D call. This sequence originates from a man aged 30-40 years with acute or convalescent COVID-19. Sequencing was performed on peripheral blood. For the CDR3, the DNA is TGTGCCAGCAGTTACTCTGAGACCGGGGAGCTGTTTTTT. Residues: CASSYSETGELFF.